This TCR beta chain was sequenced during a study of response to subunit inactivated influenza vaccine. Study results and caveats: That few new T cells are recruited by each seasonal influenza vaccination was the authors' suggestion.

TCRdb reprocessed the RT-PCR reads via MiXCR and lists one record per CDR3 protein. The data contain around 170,000 distinct CDR3 sequences, around 10% of them singletons. About this clonotype itself: The antigen is unknown.

The source was CD8+ T cells sorted from PBMCs, collected roughly 24 months after vaccination. The receptor was isolated from a man aged 50-75 years who received an inactivated influenza vaccine.

The CDR3 loop reads CSARWQEEGTGELFF. Here the CDR3 DNA reads TGCAGTGCTAGATGGCAGGAAGAAGGGACCGGGGAGCTGTTTTTT. The rearrangement links TRBV20-1 to TRBJ2-2; unclear D gene. The V gene lost 2 bases and the J gene lost 5 bases, with 15 bases spanning the gap. The germline V gene encodes CDR1 DFQATT and CDR2 SNEGSKA (reference sequence). The CDR3 contains 15 residues.